Sequencing of this T cell receptor (beta chain) was carried out in a study of radiation and T cells in renal cell carcinoma (dated by TCRdb to about 2020). With respect to the entire study: In total, 50 or so samples, comprising approximately 26 tumors and roughly 27 peripheral blood samples, were subjected to TCR beta sequencing. Across all 50 or so samples, 4,016,671 unique CDR3 nucleotide sequences, encoding 2,658,974 unique CDR3 amino acid sequences, were identified. Overall study results and their limits: Because pretreatment tumor biopsies were not available, the study could not determine whether clonotypes were already present within the tumor at baseline. Only small tumor regions of around 0.94 g were available, so intratumoral heterogeneity was not captured. An increase in top tumor clonotypes in blood was observed from baseline to 2 weeks post-radiation, followed by contraction by 4 weeks, which was taken to suggest transient expansion of tumor-resident clones. A greater number of dominant CDR3 motifs was detected in irradiated tumors than in control tumors, and a larger share of the repertoire was occupied by these motifs in irradiated tumors than in control tumors. Effects of radiation dose or scheduling on the TCR repertoire could not be addressed with the single-armed trial design. TCR clonality was higher in irradiated tumors than in controls, as the top 100 clonotypes made up an average of approximately 54% of the repertoire in irradiated tumors compared with about 40% in nephrectomy-only tumors.

The sample's time point label, in plain terms: tumor resected at nephrectomy. The intended sense of this specimen's treatment or condition label: 15 Gy SBRT to primary tumor, nephrectomy 4 weeks later. Samples were obtained from a clinical trial, in which 15 Gy stereotactic body radiation therapy was delivered to primary renal cell carcinomas and nephrectomy was performed 4 weeks later. Renal cell carcinoma with clear cell pathology was present in all patients. The tumors were dissociated mechanically, digested with collagenase/hyaluronidase at 37 degrees C, processed in gentleMACS C tubes, and kept in liquid nitrogen. The QIAamp DNA Blood Mini Kit (Qiagen) was used to prepare genomic DNA for TCR sequencing. The analyses included only samples that passed all quality control checks. TCR beta libraries were generated from genomic DNA with the immunoSEQ kit, following the manufacturer's recommendations. For library preparation, a first multiplex PCR was performed with proprietary primers, followed by a second PCR in which unique barcodes were added, and bead cleanups were performed after each round. Each sample batch included a kit-provided positive control reaction and a negative control reaction. The final libraries were assessed on an Agilent 4200 TapeStation D1000 ScreenTape, pooled by volume, and quantified by qPCR. Sequencing was performed on an Illumina NextSeq500 with a MidOutput 150-cycle cartridge, and 156 Read1 and 15 Index1 cycles were run with kit custom primers. The pooled library was loaded at 1.0 pM with approximately 18% PhiX control spiked in. As for how the authors treated the data: Vendor-processed data were analyzed in R, with a clonotype defined as all T cells sharing the same CDR3 nucleotide sequence. For clone abundance analyses, frequencies were normalized to the 10,000 most abundant clones in each sample. Before analysis, public T cell clones were removed, and these numbered fewer than six per sample on average. The dominant motif analysis was done with ImmunoMap using the PAM10 matrix, a gap penalty of 30, and a homology threshold of 0.3, and motifs with a cumulative frequency of at least 0.01 were considered dominant. Tumor-enriched and baseline blood-enriched clonotypes were defined by at least a 32-fold difference in abundance between compartments. Tumor-blood repertoire similarity was measured with the Baroni-Urbani and Buser coefficient, and groups were compared using two-tailed Wilcoxon tests in R. What TCRdb holds here is the immuneACCESS table cut down to in-frame rearrangements. Part of the clones is not present; checked against another copy, under half of the missing clones reflect an unresolved V gene, and the others are unexplained. Clone size and V and J calls were adopted from that table, with D and trimming inferred from the DNA. For this sample the table gives about 4,300 clones, of which roughly 58% were detected only once. 35% to 50% of the sample is held by the ten biggest clonotypes.

As regards this clone: What this receptor recognizes is not known. The record has no base qualities; no much larger clone is one base away.

The CDR3 numbers 19 residues from cysteine through phenylalanine. Of all the DNA, just the CDR3 is kept, 57 bases in frame from base 1. Trimming at the junction amounts to 4 bases on V and 0 bases on J, and the germline ends lie 22 bases apart. CDR1 is given as GTSNPN and CDR2 as SVGIG, both from the germline V gene (reference sequence). The material sequenced was tumor tissue, taken from a patient whose treatment included radiotherapy and nephrectomy. The TCR was taken from a woman aged 55-70 years with renal cell carcinoma. The chain employs TRBV30 and TRBJ2-6; the D gene is perhaps TRBD1 or TRBD2, as each covers 6 bases. The CDR3: CAWKEWEVRGLSGANVLTF. The DNA reads TGTGCCTGGAAGGAATGGGAGGTCAGGGGCCTCTCTGGGGCCAACGTCCTGACTTTC.